Reported below is one T cell receptor (beta chain). This sample was included in a study of OX40 agonist ivuxolimab in advanced cancers. Baseline was the first blood sampling point, followed by cycle 4 day 1 and cycle 7 day 1. This CDR3 comprises 15 residues. Germline loops: CDR1 SGDLS, CDR2 YYNGEE. Trimming took 4 bases from V and 3 from J; bases not matched to a gene: 5. The method was immunoSEQ multiplex PCR; TCRdb's version includes in-frame clones alone and lacks a portion of them. The table records under 75,000 clones, 84% of them present only once. This chain links TRBV9 with TRBJ2-1, with TRBD1 matching 9 bases. The sample here was CD4+ or CD8+ T cells sorted from blood, taken in a trial of the OX40 agonist ivuxolimab. The sequence came from an adult with an advanced solid tumor such as melanoma, head and neck, liver or kidney cancer. In DNA, the CDR3 is TGTGCCAGCAGCTATACAGGGGGCGACTACAATGAGCAGTTCTTC. Its protein is CASSYTGGDYNEQFF.